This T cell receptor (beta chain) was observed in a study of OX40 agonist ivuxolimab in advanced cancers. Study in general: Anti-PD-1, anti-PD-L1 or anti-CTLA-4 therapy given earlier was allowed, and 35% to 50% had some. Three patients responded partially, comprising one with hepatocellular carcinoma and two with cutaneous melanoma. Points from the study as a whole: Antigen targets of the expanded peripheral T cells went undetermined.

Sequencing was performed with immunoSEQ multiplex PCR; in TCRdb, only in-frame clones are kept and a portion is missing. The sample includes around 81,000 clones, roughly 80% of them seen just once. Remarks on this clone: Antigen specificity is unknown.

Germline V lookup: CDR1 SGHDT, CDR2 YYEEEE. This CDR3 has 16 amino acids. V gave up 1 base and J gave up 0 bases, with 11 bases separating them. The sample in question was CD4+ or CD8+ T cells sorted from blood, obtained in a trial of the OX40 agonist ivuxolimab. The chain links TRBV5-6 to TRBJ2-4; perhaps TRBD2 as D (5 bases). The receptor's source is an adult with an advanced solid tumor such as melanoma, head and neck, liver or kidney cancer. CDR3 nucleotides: TGTGCCAGCAGCTTGCTGACTACCCTAGCCAAAAACATTCAGTACTTC. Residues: CASSLLTTLAKNIQYF.